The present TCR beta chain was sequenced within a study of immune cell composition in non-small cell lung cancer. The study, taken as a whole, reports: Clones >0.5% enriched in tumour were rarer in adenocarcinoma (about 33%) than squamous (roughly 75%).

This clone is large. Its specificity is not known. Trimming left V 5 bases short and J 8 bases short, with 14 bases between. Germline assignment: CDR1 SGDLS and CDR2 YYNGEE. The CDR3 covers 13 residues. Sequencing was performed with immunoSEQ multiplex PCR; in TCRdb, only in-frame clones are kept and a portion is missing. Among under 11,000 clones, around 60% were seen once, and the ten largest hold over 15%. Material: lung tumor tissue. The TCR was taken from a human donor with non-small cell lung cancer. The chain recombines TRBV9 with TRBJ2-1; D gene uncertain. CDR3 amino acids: CASSLFVRDEQFF. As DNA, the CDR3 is TGTGCCAGCAGTCTTTTTGTCCGTGATGAGCAGTTCTTC.